Sequencing of this T cell receptor (beta chain) was carried out in a study of T cell responses to AZD1222 COVID-19 vaccine. Points from the study as a whole: Among those given AZD1222, only 5 to 7 were seropositive at baseline. Spike was spanned by vaccine-associated CD4 TCRs, with dominance at 160-218 and 743-854. A mostly white British donor set with more females was recruited, and clonal diversity was possibly underestimated.

From germline, CDR1 is LGHDT and CDR2 YNNKEL (reference sequence). The CDR3 is made up of 13 amino acids. The V end lost 2 bases, the J end lost 6 bases, and 8 bases lay between the germline ends. This clone showed up just once. The antigen remains undetermined. Profiling relied on immunoSEQ multiplex PCR, and the TCRdb table lists in-frame clones only, not all of them. The table includes some 130,000 clones, 88% detected once. This chain connects TRBV3-1 (or the pseudogene TRBV3-2) to TRBJ2-1; D not certain. The TCR comes from an adult who received the AZD1222 COVID-19 vaccine. The material sequenced was peripheral blood, taken 28 days after the second AZD1222 dose. The CDR3 here is CASSQFLGNEQFF. CDR3 nucleotide sequence: TGTGCCAGCAGCCAATTCCTAGGCAATGAGCAGTTCTTC.